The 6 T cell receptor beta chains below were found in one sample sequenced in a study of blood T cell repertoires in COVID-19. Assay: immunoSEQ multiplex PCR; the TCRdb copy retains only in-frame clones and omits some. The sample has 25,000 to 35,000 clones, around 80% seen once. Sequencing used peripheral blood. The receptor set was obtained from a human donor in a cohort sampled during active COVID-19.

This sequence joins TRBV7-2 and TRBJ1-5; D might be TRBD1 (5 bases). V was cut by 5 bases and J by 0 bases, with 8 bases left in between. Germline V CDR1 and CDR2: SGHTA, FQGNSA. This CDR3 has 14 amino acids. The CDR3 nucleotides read TGTGCCAGCAGCGTACAGGCTAGCAATCAGCCCCAGCATTTT. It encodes CASSVQASNQPQHF. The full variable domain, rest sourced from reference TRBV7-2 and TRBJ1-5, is GAGVSQSPSNKVTEKGKDVELRCDPISGHTALYWYRQSLGQGLEFLIYFQGNSAPDKSGLPSDRFSAERTGGSVSTLTIQRTQQEDSAVYLCASSVQASNQPQHFGDGTRLSIL.

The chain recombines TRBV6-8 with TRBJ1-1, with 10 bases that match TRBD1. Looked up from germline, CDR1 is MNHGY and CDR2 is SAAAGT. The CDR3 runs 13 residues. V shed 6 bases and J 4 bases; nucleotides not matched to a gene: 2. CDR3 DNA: TGTGCCAGCAGGGGACAGGGGACCACTGAAGCTTTCTTT. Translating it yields CASRGQGTTEAFF.

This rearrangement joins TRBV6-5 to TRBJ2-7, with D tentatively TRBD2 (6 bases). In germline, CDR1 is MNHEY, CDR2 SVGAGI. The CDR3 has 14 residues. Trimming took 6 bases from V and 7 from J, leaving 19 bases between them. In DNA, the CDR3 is TGTGCCAGCAGGAGTGGGTCGGGGGTTCCAGAGCAGTACTTC. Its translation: CASRSGSGVPEQYF.

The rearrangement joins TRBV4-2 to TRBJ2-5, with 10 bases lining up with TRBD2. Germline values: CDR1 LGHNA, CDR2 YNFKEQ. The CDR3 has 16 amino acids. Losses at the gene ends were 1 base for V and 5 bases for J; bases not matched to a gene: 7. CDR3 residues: CASSQGASGSMETQYF. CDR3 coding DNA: TGTGCCAGCAGCCAAGGGGCTAGCGGGAGCATGGAGACCCAGTACTTC.

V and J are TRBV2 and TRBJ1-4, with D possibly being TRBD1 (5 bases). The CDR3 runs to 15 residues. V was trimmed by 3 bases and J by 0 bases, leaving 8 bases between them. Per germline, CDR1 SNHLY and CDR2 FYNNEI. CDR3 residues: CASSEGQATNEKLFF. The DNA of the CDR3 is TGTGCCAGCAGTGAGGGGCAGGCAACTAATGAAAAACTGTTTTTT.

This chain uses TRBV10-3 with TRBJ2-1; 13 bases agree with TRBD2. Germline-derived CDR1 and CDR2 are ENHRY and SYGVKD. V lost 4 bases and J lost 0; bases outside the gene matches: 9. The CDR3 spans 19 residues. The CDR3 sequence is CAISGTGLAGSSSYNEQFF. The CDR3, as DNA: TGTGCCATCAGTGGAACGGGACTAGCGGGATCGAGCTCCTACAATGAGCAGTTCTTC.